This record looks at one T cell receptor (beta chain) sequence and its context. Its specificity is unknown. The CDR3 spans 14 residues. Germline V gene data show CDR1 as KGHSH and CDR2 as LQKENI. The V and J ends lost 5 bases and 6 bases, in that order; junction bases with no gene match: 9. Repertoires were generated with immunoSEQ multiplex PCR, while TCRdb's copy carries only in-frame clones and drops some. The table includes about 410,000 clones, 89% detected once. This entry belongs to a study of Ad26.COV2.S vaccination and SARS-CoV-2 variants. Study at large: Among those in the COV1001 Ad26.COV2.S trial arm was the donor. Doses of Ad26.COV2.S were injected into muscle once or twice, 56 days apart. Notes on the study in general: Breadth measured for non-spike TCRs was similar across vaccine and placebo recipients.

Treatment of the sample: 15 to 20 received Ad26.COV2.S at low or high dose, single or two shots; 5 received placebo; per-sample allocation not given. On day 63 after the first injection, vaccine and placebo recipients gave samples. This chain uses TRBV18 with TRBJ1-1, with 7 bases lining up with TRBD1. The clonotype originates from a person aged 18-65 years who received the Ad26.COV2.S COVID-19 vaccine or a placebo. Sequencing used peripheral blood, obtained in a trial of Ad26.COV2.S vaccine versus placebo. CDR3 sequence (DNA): TGTGCCAGCTCAATTTCACAGGGGTTGGCTGAAGCTTTCTTT. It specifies CASSISQGLAEAFF.